This entry concerns a single T cell receptor (beta chain). These data originate in a study of control samples from healthy donors and cancer patients. Measured with immunoSEQ multiplex PCR; TCRdb has only the in-frame clones, and not every one. The sample yields some 37,000 clones, 80% to 95% seen once. Germline assignment: CDR1 MNHNY and CDR2 SVGAGI (reference sequence). This CDR3 contains 14 residues. V was clipped by 7 bases and J by 0 bases, with 10 bases between them. The sequence came from a woman between 45 and 65 years old in good health. The J gene is TRBJ1-3, the V gene TRBV6-6, with D possibly TRBD1 on 5 matching bases. Sequenced input: blood. The CDR3 nucleotides are TGTGCCAGCAAGGCAGGGAGCTCTGGAAACACCATATATTTT. Translation: CASKAGSSGNTIYF.